This T cell receptor (beta chain) was recovered during a study of graft-versus-host responses after intestinal transplantation. The assay was immunoSEQ multiplex PCR, and TCRdb's table has in-frame clones only and misses some. The sample shows 14,000 or so clones, approximately 80% of them seen only once. The J segment lost 7 bases and the V segment lost 4 bases, leaving 10 bases of the junction unmatched. From germline, CDR1 is LNHNV and CDR2 YYDKDF (reference sequence). The CDR3 has 15 residues. Intraepithelial lymphocytes and lamina propria lymphocytes were released through processing of graft tissue.

The starting material was ileum tissue, obtained just under 28 days after intestinal transplant. The origin of this receptor is a human patient who received an intestinal transplant, so some T cells may come from the graft donor. The chain uses TRBV15 and TRBJ1-2, with 9 bases matching TRBD1. The CDR3 reads CATSNTWTGESGYTF. DNA of the CDR3: TGTGCCACCAGCAATACTTGGACAGGGGAGAGTGGCTACACCTTC.